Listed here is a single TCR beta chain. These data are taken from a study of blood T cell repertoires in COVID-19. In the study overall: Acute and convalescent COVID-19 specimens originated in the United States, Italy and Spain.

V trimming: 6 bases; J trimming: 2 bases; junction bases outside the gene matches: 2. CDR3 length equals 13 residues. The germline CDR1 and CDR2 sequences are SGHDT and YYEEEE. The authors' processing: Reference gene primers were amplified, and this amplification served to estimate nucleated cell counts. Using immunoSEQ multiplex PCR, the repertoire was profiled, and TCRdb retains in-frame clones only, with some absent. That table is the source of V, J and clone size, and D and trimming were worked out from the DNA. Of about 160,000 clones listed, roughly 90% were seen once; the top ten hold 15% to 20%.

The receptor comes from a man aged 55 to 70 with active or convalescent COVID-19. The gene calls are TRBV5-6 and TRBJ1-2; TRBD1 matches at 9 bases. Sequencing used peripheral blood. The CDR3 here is CASTGTGNYGYTF. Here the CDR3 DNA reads TGTGCCAGCACCGGGACAGGGAACTATGGCTACACCTTC.